Presented here are 13 T cell receptor beta chains from one specimen sequenced in a study of cytotoxic CD8 clonotypes in ibrutinib-treated CLL. Repertoires were generated with immunoSEQ multiplex PCR, while TCRdb's copy carries only in-frame clones and drops some. Of over 100,000 clones in the sample, approximately 85% are singletons; the top ten hold roughly 2%. Sequences were derived from PBMCs, sampled after 24 months of ibrutinib treatment. The source of these receptors is a human donor with chronic lymphocytic leukemia.

V usage is TRBV7-3 and J usage is TRBJ2-7, with TRBD2 as a possible D gene (5 bases). In germline, CDR1 is SGHTA, CDR2 FQGTGA. CDR3 length: 15 residues. Trimming removed 2 bases at V and 4 bases at J, with 15 bases between. The CDR3 bases are TGTGCCAGCAGCTTATCCCCCGGAGGCCTTTACGAGCAGTACTTC. This gives the protein CASSLSPGGLYEQYF.

V is TRBV9 and J is TRBJ2-1, with D uncertain. Germline values: CDR1 SGDLS, CDR2 YYNGEE. The CDR3 has 15 residues. V was clipped by 0 bases and J by 5 bases, with 12 bases between them. DNA for the CDR3: TGTGCCAGCAGCGTAGGAAATCTACCAAACAATGAGCAGTTCTTC. Its translation is CASSVGNLPNNEQFF.

The V call is TRBV29-1, the J call TRBJ2-5; 7 bases map to TRBD1. Per the germline V gene, CDR1 is SQVTM and CDR2 is ANQGSEA. Germline trimming cut 7 bases from V and 3 bases from J; bases unmatched to any gene: 14. The CDR3 runs 15 residues. The CDR3: CSAMEAGTEKETQYF. CDR3 DNA sequence: TGCAGCGCCATGGAAGCCGGGACAGAGAAAGAGACCCAGTACTTC.

This chain connects TRBV7-9 to TRBJ2-7; D may match TRBD1 or TRBD2 (7 bases each). The CDR3 is 15 residues long. The V gene's germline CDR1 is SEHNR and CDR2 FQNEAQ (reference sequence). Trimming left V 5 bases short and J 0 bases short, with 14 bases between. The DNA of the CDR3 is TGTGCCAGCAGCCCCAGGGGGGGTAGCTCCTACGAGCAGTACTTC. It encodes CASSPRGGSSYEQYF. The full variable domain, completed using reference TRBV7-9 and TRBJ2-7, is DTGVSQNPRHKITKRGQNVTFRCDPISEHNRLYWYRQTLGQGPEFLTYFQNEAQLEKSRLLSDRFSAERPKGSFSTLEIQRTEQGDSAMYLCASSPRGGSSYEQYFGPGTRLTVT.

This chain joins TRBV27 and TRBJ2-1, with 9 bases that match TRBD1. CDR1 and CDR2 (germline): MNHEY, SMNVEV (reference sequence). V gave up 3 bases and J gave up 5 bases; unmatched junction bases: 11. This CDR3 is built from 17 residues. The CDR3 bases are TGTGCCAGCAGTTTGCGACTGACAGGGGGGAAAAACAATGAGCAGTTCTTC. As protein: CASSLRLTGGKNNEQFF.

This chain joins TRBV29-1 and TRBJ1-2, with TRBD1 matching 8 bases. The CDR3 consists of 14 residues. Germline V lookup: CDR1 SQVTM, CDR2 ANQGSEA. V lost 3 bases and J lost 4; bases outside the gene matches: 7. CDR3 coding DNA: TGCAGCGTTGAGACATTCAGGGGGCTCTATGGCTACACCTTC. This codes for CSVETFRGLYGYTF. The whole variable domain, remainder taken from reference TRBV29-1 and TRBJ1-2, is SAVISQKPSRDICQRGTSLTIQCQVDSQVTMMFWYRQQPGQSLTLIATANQGSEATYESGFVIDKFPISRPNLTFSTLTVSNMSPEDSSIYLCSVETFRGLYGYTFGSGTRLTVV.

V is TRBV20-1 and J is TRBJ1-1; D is unclear. V dropped 0 bases and J dropped 10 bases, with 6 bases sitting between them. The CDR3 covers 10 residues. CDR1 is DFQATT and CDR2 is SNEGSKA in the germline V gene (reference sequence). The CDR3 DNA sequence: TGCAGTGCTAGAGATGATGGAGCTTTCTTT. Translated, it gives CSARDDGAFF.

The chain carries TRBV28 and TRBJ2-7, with D possibly matching TRBD1 (6 bases). From germline, CDR1 is MDHEN and CDR2 SYDVKM. Trimming stripped 3 bases from V and 6 bases from J, with 18 bases between. The CDR3 is 15 amino acids. Here the CDR3 reads CASSLFGVRGAEQYF. The CDR3 DNA reads as TGTGCCAGCAGTTTGTTTGGTGTCAGGGGCGCCGAGCAGTACTTC.

The chain combines TRBV19 with TRBJ2-3; 7 nucleotides line up with TRBD2. CDR1 LNHDA and CDR2 SQIVND come from the germline V gene (reference sequence). This CDR3 is 20 amino acids long. With 0 bases clipped from V and 1 base from J, the junction kept 16 bases outside the gene matches. The CDR3 DNA follows: TGTGCCAGTAGTATAGATACTCCGGGAGGTAGCCCCTTCCGCACAGATACGCAGTATTTT. Its translation is CASSIDTPGGSPFRTDTQYF.

This clone was recorded only once. J is TRBJ2-6 and V is TRBV10-3; TRBD2 is a possible D gene (6 bases). Germline V gene lookup returns CDR1 ENHRY and CDR2 SYGVKD. The CDR3 consists of 16 residues. V lost 0 bases and J lost 2, with 8 bases in between. The CDR3 protein is CAISESGEAGANVLTF. For the CDR3, the DNA is TGTGCCATCAGTGAGTCGGGGGAGGCTGGGGCCAACGTCCTGACTTTC.

A few counts support this clone. This sequence joins TRBV5-4 and TRBJ2-5; D may correspond to TRBD1 or TRBD2 (6 bases each). The V and J ends lost 8 bases and 3 bases respectively, with 17 bases between them. Per germline, CDR1 SGHNT and CDR2 YYREEE (reference sequence). This CDR3 spans 14 amino acids. The CDR3: CASHPPGAKETQYF. In DNA, the CDR3 is TGTGCCAGTCATCCCCCGGGGGCAAAAGAGACCCAGTACTTC. Looking up the rest from reference TRBV5-4 and TRBJ2-5 gives the full variable domain: ETGVTQSPTHLIKTRGQQVTLRCSSQSGHNTVSWYQQALGQGPQFIFQYYREEENGRGNFPPRFSGLQFPNYSSELNVNALELDDSALYLCASHPPGAKETQYFGPGTRLLVL.

This chain connects TRBV7-2 to TRBJ2-6, with D hard to call. Germline loops: CDR1 SGHTA, CDR2 FQGNSA. Trimming stripped 6 bases from V and 1 base from J, with 4 bases between. The length of the CDR3 is 13 residues. The CDR3 region is CASRISGANVLTF. In nucleotides, the CDR3 is TGTGCCAGCAGGATATCTGGGGCCAACGTCCTGACTTTC.

The V call is TRBV20-1, the J call TRBJ2-1; D remains unclear. The germline V gene has CDR1 DFQATT and CDR2 SNEGSKA (reference sequence). V was shortened by 5 bases and J by 6 bases, with 8 bases between the two germline ends. This CDR3 contains 11 residues. CDR3 nucleotides: TGCAGTGCTCCCCCAGGCAATGAGCAGTTCTTC. Its translation is CSAPPGNEQFF.